This T cell receptor beta chain was recorded in a study of blood T cell repertoires in COVID-19. Whole-study context: PBMCs, B-cell-depleted T cells, or T cells provided the cDNA or gDNA that made up the material.

V dropped 6 bases and J dropped 8 bases, with 13 bases sitting between them. Germline-derived CDR1 and CDR2 are MNHEY and SVGAGI. CDR3 size: 12 residues. Per the original data handling: How many nucleated cells were present was estimated from reference gene primer amplification. The table came from immunoSEQ multiplex PCR; TCRdb's copy has only in-frame clones and leaves some out. V, J and clone size are taken as reported in that table, and D and trimming were inferred from the DNA itself. The sample holds about 250,000 clones, about 82% seen once. The rearrangement joins TRBV6-5 to TRBJ1-2, with a tentative D call TRBD1 (5 bases). The source material was peripheral blood. The clonotype originates from a woman in her fifties or sixties with active or convalescent COVID-19. CDR3 sequence: CASSLLGGGYTF. In DNA form, the CDR3 reads TGTGCCAGCAGCCTACTGGGGGGGGGCTACACCTTC.